This TCR beta chain derives from a study of blood T cell repertoires in COVID-19. Whole-study context: Whether acute or convalescent, the COVID-19 samples came from the United States, Italy and Spain.

Source study methods: Reference gene primers were amplified, and this amplification served to estimate nucleated cell counts. TCRdb keeps only in-frame clones here, not all; method: immunoSEQ multiplex PCR. V and J calls and clone size follow that table, whereas D and trimming were derived from the DNA. The data hold about 130,000 clones, with 79% observed a single time. The CDR3 is made up of 15 amino acids. V was pared by 2 bases and J by 6 bases, with 13 bases between. Looked up from germline, CDR1 is SGHTA and CDR2 is FQGNSA. Sequenced material: peripheral blood. The gene calls are TRBV7-2 and TRBJ2-2; D might be TRBD2 (5 bases). This TCR came from a woman aged 70 to 79 with COVID-19, enrolled during active disease. The CDR3 nucleotides are TGTGCCAGCAGCTTACGGAGGACGGCCGCCGGGGAGCTGTTTTTT. This codes for CASSLRRTAAGELFF.